Listed here are 30 T cell receptor beta chains from one sample, sequenced in a study of identical twins. TCRdb used MiXCR to reprocess the 5' RACE reads, holding one entry per CDR3 protein. Of about 530,000 distinct CDR3 sequences in the sample, approximately 20% are singletons; the top ten hold about 0.5%. These same data were also listed under a study on yellow fever vaccine responses in identical twins.

The specimen was CD4+ T cells sorted from blood. The receptors here all came from a woman younger than 35 in good health.

This clonotype turned up a few times. The chain uses TRBV20-1 and TRBJ2-1; D possibly matches TRBD1 or TRBD2 (7 bases each). The length of the CDR3 is 14 residues. Trimming removed 6 bases from V and 8 bases from J, with 20 bases in between. The V gene's germline CDR1 is DFQATT and CDR2 SNEGSKA (reference sequence). The CDR3: CSAVTGRGVDEQFF. CDR3 bases: TGCAGTGCAGTGACAGGGAGGGGGGTCGATGAGCAGTTCTTC.

This rearrangement joins TRBV15 to TRBJ2-3, with 12 positions matching TRBD2. Germline V gene lookup returns CDR1 LNHNV and CDR2 YYDKDF (reference sequence). Trimming took 6 bases from V and 2 from J; bases not matched to a gene: 6. This CDR3 spans 16 amino acids. Written as DNA, the CDR3 is TGTGCCACCAGGAGAACTAGCGGGGGGATCACAGATACGCAGTATTTT. Its translation is CATRRTSGGITDTQYF.

This clonotype has a handful of counts. This sequence joins TRBV10-2 and TRBJ1-5; 8 bases fit TRBD1. The CDR3 is 16 amino acids. In germline, CDR1 is WSHSY, CDR2 SAAADI. J gave up 6 bases and V 0 bases, and 7 bases lay outside the gene matches. The chain's CDR3 is CASSESWAGGGQPQHF. The CDR3 DNA follows: TGCGCCAGCAGTGAGTCGTGGGCAGGGGGCGGTCAGCCCCAGCATTTT.

The chain combines TRBV10-3 with TRBJ2-1; TRBD2 aligns across 7 bases. Germline V gene data show CDR1 as ENHRY and CDR2 as SYGVKD. Trimming removed 5 bases from V and 0 bases from J; junction bases left unmatched: 4. The length of the CDR3 is 15 residues. CDR3 amino acids: CAISTSDVSYNEQFF. CDR3 bases: TGTGCCATCAGTACTAGCGACGTCTCCTACAATGAGCAGTTCTTC.

This clonotype was observed a few times. The rearrangement joins TRBV10-3 to TRBJ2-1; the match to TRBD2 covers 7 bases. The ends lost 6 bases at V and 0 bases at J; junction bases unmatched: 11. The length of the CDR3 is 17 residues. The V gene's germline CDR1 is ENHRY and CDR2 SYGVKD. The CDR3 loop is CAISEHSSGDSYNEQFF. The CDR3, as DNA: TGTGCCATCAGCGAACACTCTAGCGGAGACTCCTACAATGAGCAGTTCTTC.

There are a few counts of this clonotype. V is TRBV6-1 and J is TRBJ2-3, with D uncertain. Trimming left V 8 bases short and J 0 bases short, with 9 bases between. CDR1 is MNHNS and CDR2 is SASEGT in the germline V gene. This CDR3 is built from 13 residues. The CDR3 reads CASPSPSTDTQYF. The CDR3 region has the DNA TGTGCCAGCCCCAGCCCTAGCACAGATACGCAGTATTTT.

This clonotype has only a few counts. The CDR3 bases are TGCAGTGCTAACCCAGCGGGGGGCACAGATACGCAGTATTTT. Translation gives CSANPAGGTDTQYF. The chain uses TRBV20-1 and TRBJ2-3; 8 nucleotides match TRBD2. This CDR3 comprises 14 residues. The V gene's germline CDR1 is DFQATT and CDR2 SNEGSKA (reference sequence). Trimming cost V 4 bases and J 1 base; bases outside gene matches: 4.

The chain joins TRBV6-1 to TRBJ2-2; the D gene is possibly TRBD1 (6 bases). CDR3 length equals 14 residues. Per the germline V gene, CDR1 is MNHNS and CDR2 is SASEGT. The ends were cut back, 5 bases at V and 8 bases at J, with 15 bases in the middle. The CDR3 loop is CASSKTNRVGELFF. The CDR3, as DNA: TGTGCCAGCAGTAAAACCAACAGGGTGGGGGAGCTGTTTTTT.

The CDR3 DNA sequence: TGCAGTGCTAGTCCCGGGACTAGCCCCAATGAGCAGTTCTTC. This encodes CSASPGTSPNEQFF. The chain is built from TRBV20-1 and TRBJ2-1, with 9 bases that match TRBD2. CDR1 is DFQATT, CDR2 SNEGSKA, per germline (reference sequence). V was pared by 3 bases and J by 6 bases, with 6 bases of the junction left unmatched. The CDR3 is 14 amino acids.

This clonotype showed up just a few times. The genes are TRBV5-1 and TRBJ2-7, with D hard to call. The CDR3 runs to 13 residues. With 0 bases removed from V and 3 bases from J, the gap between germline ends came to 7 bases. Germline CDR1 reads SGHRS; CDR2 reads YFSETQ. The CDR3 DNA reads as TGCGCCAGCAGCTTGGCCACGAACTACGAGCAGTACGTC. It codes for CASSLATNYEQYV.

The V and J genes are TRBV19 and TRBJ2-2; D not certain. The CDR3 is 16 amino acids. Trimming shortened V by 2 bases and J by 7 bases, and 17 bases separated the two germline ends. The germline V gene encodes CDR1 LNHDA and CDR2 SQIVND (reference sequence). DNA of the CDR3: TGTGCCAGTAGTATAAGGAAGGACCTCACGGGCGGGGAGCTGTTTTTT. Amino acid sequence: CASSIRKDLTGGELFF. Drawing the rest from reference TRBV19 and TRBJ2-2, the complete variable domain is DGGITQSPKYLFRKEGQNVTLSCEQNLNHDAMYWYRQDPGQGLRLIYYSQIVNDFQKGDIAEGYSVSREKKESFPLTVTSAQKNPTAFYLCASSIRKDLTGGELFFGEGSRLTVL.

V and J are TRBV27 and TRBJ1-2, with D maybe TRBD1 (5 bases). The CDR3 loop spans 13 amino acids. V lost 5 bases to trimming and J lost 8 bases, with 15 bases between them. Germline-derived CDR1 and CDR2 are MNHEY and SMNVEV (reference sequence). The CDR3 is CASSDQGGGGYTF. CDR3 in DNA: TGTGCCAGCAGTGACCAGGGTGGCGGGGGCTACACCTTC.

This rearrangement joins TRBV6-5 to TRBJ2-1; D call uncertain. The ends were cut back, 3 bases at V and 8 bases at J, with 5 bases in the middle. The CDR3 sequence is 11 residues long. CDR1 MNHEY and CDR2 SVGAGI come from the germline V gene. The CDR3 sequence is CASSYLYEQFF. In nucleotides, the CDR3 is TGTGCCAGCAGTTATTTGTATGAGCAGTTCTTC.

This clonotype has a handful of counts. The chain uses TRBV5-1 and TRBJ2-1; D call uncertain. The V gene's germline CDR1 is SGHRS and CDR2 YFSETQ. V lost 2 bases to trimming and J lost 0 bases, with 18 bases between them. The CDR3 totals 18 residues. CDR3: CASSLLAGAHFSYNEQFF. CDR3 nucleotides: TGCGCCAGCAGCTTACTTGCAGGAGCCCATTTCTCCTACAATGAGCAGTTCTTC.

This rearrangement joins TRBV20-1 to TRBJ2-3; the D is unclear. From germline, CDR1 is DFQATT and CDR2 SNEGSKA (reference sequence). This CDR3 has 12 amino acids. Trimming took 1 base from V and 2 from J, leaving 4 bases between them. The CDR3 nucleotides read TGCAGTGCTAGAGGAGACACAGATACGCAGTATTTT. The encoded protein is CSARGDTDTQYF.

Concerning this clonotype: At one end, the junction sequence differs from germline, possibly due to a read error. This rearrangement joins TRBV7-3 to TRBJ2-2; 10 nucleotides line up with TRBD1. Germline CDR1 and CDR2: SGHTA and FQGTGA. This CDR3 has 16 amino acids. The CDR3 DNA reads TGTGCCAGCAGCCAGACCGACAGGGGGCGAACCGGGGAGCTGGTTTTT. It encodes CASSQTDRGRTGELVF.

V and J are TRBV3-1 and TRBJ2-7, with no clear D. The CDR3 spans 12 residues. Germline V lookup: CDR1 LGHDT, CDR2 YNNKEL (reference sequence). V gave up 3 bases and J gave up 7 bases, with 10 bases separating them. CDR3 nucleotides: TGTGCCAGCAGCCAGTCCCTATCAGAGCAGTACTTC. It translates to CASSQSLSEQYF.

The chain is built from TRBV14 and TRBJ2-3; D uncertain. CDR1 SGHDN and CDR2 FVKESK come from the germline V gene. Trimming removed 1 base from V and 2 bases from J, with 4 bases in between. This CDR3 has 13 amino acids. CDR3 sequence reads: CASSQADTDTQYF. Here the CDR3 DNA reads TGTGCCAGCAGCCAAGCCGACACAGATACGCAGTATTTT.

There are a few counts of this clonotype. The chain has TRBV5-6 and TRBJ1-2; 9 bases line up with TRBD1. J gave up 5 bases and V 0 bases, and 8 bases lay outside the gene matches. This CDR3 is built from 16 residues. Germline loops: CDR1 SGHDT, CDR2 YYEEEE. This chain's CDR3 is CASSLALDRGQYGYTF. The CDR3 DNA is TGTGCCAGCAGCTTGGCATTGGACAGGGGTCAATATGGCTACACCTTC.

This chain joins TRBV6-1 and TRBJ2-7; the match to TRBD2 covers 12 bases. The CDR3 has 16 residues. CDR1 and CDR2 from the germline V gene are MNHNS and SASEGT. The V and J ends lost 3 bases and 0 bases, in that order; junction bases with no gene match: 3. This CDR3 is CASSDRTSGNSYEQYF. Written as DNA, the CDR3 is TGTGCCAGCAGTGACCGGACTAGCGGGAACTCCTACGAGCAGTACTTC.

V is TRBV7-2 and J is TRBJ2-5; TRBD2 matches 9 bases. This CDR3 contains 15 residues. The trim removed 5 bases at V and 4 bases at J, leaving 8 bases unmatched. CDR1 SGHTA and CDR2 FQGNSA come from the germline V gene. The DNA of the CDR3 is TGTGCCAGCAGCGCGACTAGCGGAAATCGAGAGACCCAGTACTTC. Translation gives CASSATSGNRETQYF.

Only a few counts were recorded for this clonotype. This chain connects TRBV19 to TRBJ2-7; D unresolved. This CDR3 is 17 amino acids long. The germline V gene has CDR1 LNHDA and CDR2 SQIVND (reference sequence). Trimming left V 3 bases short and J 3 bases short, with 21 bases between. The CDR3 region has the DNA TGTGCCAGTAGTATCGTCAGCCCCGGCCTTTCGCTCTACGAGCAGTACGTC. As protein: CASSIVSPGLSLYEQYV.

V is TRBV24-1 and J is TRBJ2-1; D might be TRBD1 (5 bases). The germline V gene encodes CDR1 KGHDR and CDR2 SFDVKD. The CDR3 sequence is 17 residues long. Trimming pared 7 bases from V and 5 bases from J, leaving 23 bases between. CDR3 bases: TGTGCCACCAGCGCCAAGTCAGGGCAGATAAAGGACAATGAGCAGTTCTTC. Translating it yields CATSAKSGQIKDNEQFF.

The rearrangement uses TRBV9 and TRBJ2-4, with TRBD2 identical over 7 bases. The CDR3 contains 16 residues. V lost 0 bases, J lost 2 bases, and 5 bases stayed unmatched. The germline V gene encodes CDR1 SGDLS and CDR2 YYNGEE. CDR3 amino acids: CASSVGEGGPKNIQYF. DNA of the CDR3: TGTGCCAGCAGCGTAGGGGAGGGAGGTCCCAAAAACATTCAGTACTTC.

The chain employs TRBV5-5 and TRBJ2-7; a weak D match, TRBD1 (6 bases). CDR3 length: 13 residues. Germline V gives CDR1 SGHKS, CDR2 YYEKEE (reference sequence). Trimming pared 1 base from V and 2 bases from J, leaving 7 bases between. The CDR3 reads CASSLQGTYEQYV. The CDR3 nucleotides are TGTGCCAGCAGCTTGCAGGGGACCTACGAGCAGTACGTC.

V is TRBV2 and J is TRBJ2-1; D is uncertain. The CDR3 covers 12 residues. Trimming stripped 1 base from V and 8 bases from J, with 6 bases between. Germline lookup yields CDR1 SNHLY and CDR2 FYNNEI. The DNA for the CDR3 is TGTGCCAGCAGTGAAGGATACCATGAGCAGTTCTTC. As protein: CASSEGYHEQFF.

Only a few counts were recorded for this clonotype. The CDR3 spells CASSLVGGPTYEQYF. The CDR3 DNA is TGTGCCAGCAGCTTGGTTGGGGGACCGACCTACGAGCAGTACTTC. The rearrangement links TRBV5-5 to TRBJ2-7; D tentatively fits TRBD1 or TRBD2 (5 bases each). V lost 0 bases to trimming and J lost 2 bases, with 12 bases between them. The germline V gene has CDR1 SGHKS and CDR2 YYEKEE (reference sequence). The CDR3 contains 15 residues.

This clonotype was counted a few times. The chain couples TRBV20-1 to TRBJ1-5; D is ambiguous. Germline CDR1 DFQATT, CDR2 SNEGSKA (reference sequence). The CDR3 consists of 14 residues. The V end lost 1 base, the J end lost 2 bases, and 9 bases lay between the germline ends. CDR3 bases: TGCAGTGCTAGAGGTGATAATGGCAATCAGCCCCAGCATTTT. It yields the protein CSARGDNGNQPQHF.

This clonotype was seen only a few times. V usage is TRBV6-1 and J usage is TRBJ1-5; D is perhaps TRBD1 (6 bases). CDR3 length: 15 amino acids. Trimming removed 5 bases at V and 5 bases at J, with 16 bases between. Per the germline V gene, CDR1 is MNHNS and CDR2 is SASEGT. The CDR3 is CASSRGQHQDQPQHF. The CDR3 bases are TGTGCCAGCAGTCGCGGACAGCACCAAGATCAGCCCCAGCATTTT.

The chain is built from TRBV7-8 and TRBJ2-5; D ambiguous. CDR1 is SGHVS and CDR2 is FQNEAQ in the germline V gene. The V and J ends lost 5 bases and 5 bases respectively, with 18 bases between them. The CDR3 consists of 15 residues. The CDR3 DNA sequence: TGTGCCAGCAGCAAAAACGCCCGACAAGCTGAGACCCAGTACTTC. Translation gives CASSKNARQAETQYF.